This TCR beta chain was retrieved from a study of control samples from healthy donors and cancer patients. Generated by immunoSEQ multiplex PCR, the TCRdb table keeps only in-frame clones and is missing some. The table lists 120,000 to 150,000 clones, 88% of them singletons. Material for sequencing was blood. This TCR was recovered from a woman in her 30s in good health.

The CDR3 DNA sequence: TGTGCCAGCAGCTTAGAGTCCGGGACTAGCGGGATTTACGAGCAGTACTTC. The encoded protein is CASSLESGTSGIYEQYF. The chain joins TRBV11-3 to TRBJ2-7, with TRBD2 matching over 13 bases. The CDR3 runs 17 residues. V trimming: 0 bases; J trimming: 4 bases; junction bases outside the gene matches: 6. Germline assignment: CDR1 SGHNT and CDR2 YENEEA.